This TCR beta chain came from a study of blood T cells in healthy people across ages. Next came a second PCR, run for about 7 to 12 cycles, which used a sample-barcoded 5' primer along with a J-beta primer mix. Via MiXCR, TCRdb re-called the 5' RACE reads, giving one row per CDR3 protein. This sample has 1.5 million to 2 million distinct CDR3 sequences; less than 50% occur once, and the top ten carry approximately 2.1%. Germline values: CDR1 SEHNR, CDR2 FQNEAQ (reference sequence). Trimming took 5 bases from V and 10 from J, leaving 21 bases between them. The CDR3 is made up of 15 amino acids. There are a few counts of this clonotype.

J is TRBJ2-1 and V is TRBV7-9; D perhaps matches TRBD2 (5 bases). The clonotype comes from a woman in her forties in good health. The sequenced sample was blood. CDR3 protein: CASSHIFGRVGEQFF. CDR3 DNA sequence: TGTGCCAGCAGCCACATATTCGGGCGGGTGGGGGAGCAGTTCTTC. Full variable domain (outside the CDR3, taken from reference TRBV7-9 and TRBJ2-1): DTGVSQNPRHKITKRGQNVTFRCDPISEHNRLYWYRQTLGQGPEFLTYFQNEAQLEKSRLLSDRFSAERPKGSFSTLEIQRTEQGDSAMYLCASSHIFGRVGEQFFGPGTRLTVL.